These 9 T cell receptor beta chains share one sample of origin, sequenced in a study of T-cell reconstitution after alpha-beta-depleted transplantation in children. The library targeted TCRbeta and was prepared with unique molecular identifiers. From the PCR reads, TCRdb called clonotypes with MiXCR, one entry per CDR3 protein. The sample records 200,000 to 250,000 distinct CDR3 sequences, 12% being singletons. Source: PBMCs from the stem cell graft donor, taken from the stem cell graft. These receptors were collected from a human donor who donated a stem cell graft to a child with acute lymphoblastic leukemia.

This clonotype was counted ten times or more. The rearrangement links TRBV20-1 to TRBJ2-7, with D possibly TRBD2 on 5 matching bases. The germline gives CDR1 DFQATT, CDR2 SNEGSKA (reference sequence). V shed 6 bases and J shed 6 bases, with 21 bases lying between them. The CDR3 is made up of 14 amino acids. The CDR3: CSAIIGLPRLEQYF. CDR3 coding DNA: TGCAGTGCCATAATCGGACTCCCGCGCCTCGAGCAGTACTTC.

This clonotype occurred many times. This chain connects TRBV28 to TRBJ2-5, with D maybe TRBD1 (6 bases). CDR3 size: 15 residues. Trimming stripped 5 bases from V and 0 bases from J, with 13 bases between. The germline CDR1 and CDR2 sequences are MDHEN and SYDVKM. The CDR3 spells CASSVTGTYQETQYF. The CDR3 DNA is TGTGCCAGCAGTGTAACAGGGACGTACCAAGAGACCCAGTACTTC.

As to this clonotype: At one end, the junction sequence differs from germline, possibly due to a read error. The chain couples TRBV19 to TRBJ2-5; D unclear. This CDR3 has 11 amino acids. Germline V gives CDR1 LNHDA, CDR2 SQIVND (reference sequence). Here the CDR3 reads CDSSTQETQYF. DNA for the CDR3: TGTGACAGTAGTACCCAAGAGACCCAGTACTTC.

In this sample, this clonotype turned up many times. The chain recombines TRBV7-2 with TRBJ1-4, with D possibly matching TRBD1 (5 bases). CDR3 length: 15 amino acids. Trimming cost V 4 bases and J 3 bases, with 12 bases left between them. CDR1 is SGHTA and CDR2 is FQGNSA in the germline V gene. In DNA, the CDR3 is TGTGCCAGCAGCTCGACCGGGACCCCTAATGAAAAACTGTTTTTT. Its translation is CASSSTGTPNEKLFF.

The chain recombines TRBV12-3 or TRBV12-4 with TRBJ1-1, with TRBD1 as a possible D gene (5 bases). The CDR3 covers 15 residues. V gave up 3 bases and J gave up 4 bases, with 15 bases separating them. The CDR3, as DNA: TGTGCCAGCAGTTTTGGAGGGACGGGGGTCACTGAAGCTTTCTTT. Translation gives CASSFGGTGVTEAFF.

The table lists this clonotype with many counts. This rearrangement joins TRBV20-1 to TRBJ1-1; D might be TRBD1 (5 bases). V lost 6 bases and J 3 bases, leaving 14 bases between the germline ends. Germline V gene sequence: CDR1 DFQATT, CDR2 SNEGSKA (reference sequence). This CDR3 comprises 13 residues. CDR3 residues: CSANEGSDTEAFF. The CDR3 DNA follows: TGCAGTGCCAACGAGGGGTCGGACACTGAAGCTTTCTTT.

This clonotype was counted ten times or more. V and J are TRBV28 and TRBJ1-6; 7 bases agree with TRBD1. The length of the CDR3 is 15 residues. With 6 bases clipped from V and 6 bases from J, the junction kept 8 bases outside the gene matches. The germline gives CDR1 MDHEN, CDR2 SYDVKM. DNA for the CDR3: TGTGCCAGCAGGGAGACAGGGCGAACTAATTCACCCCTCCACTTT. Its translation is CASRETGRTNSPLHF.

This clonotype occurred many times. The CDR3 is CATSVGSLSSYNEQFF. The CDR3 DNA reads as TGTGCCACCAGCGTAGGTAGTCTTAGCTCCTACAATGAGCAGTTCTTC. The V call is TRBV15, the J call TRBJ2-1; D gene unclear. CDR3 length: 16 residues. Trimming stripped 5 bases from V and 0 bases from J, with 14 bases between. Germline V CDR1 and CDR2: LNHNV, YYDKDF (reference sequence).

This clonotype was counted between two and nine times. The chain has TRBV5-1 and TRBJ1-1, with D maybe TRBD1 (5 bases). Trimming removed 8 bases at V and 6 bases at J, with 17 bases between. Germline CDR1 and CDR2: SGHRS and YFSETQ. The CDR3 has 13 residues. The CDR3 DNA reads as TGCGCCAGTTCCGGGGCGCTAGGCGCTGAAGCTTTCTTT. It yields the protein CASSGALGAEAFF.